This TCR beta chain was profiled in a study of control samples from healthy donors and cancer patients (dated by TCRdb to the early 2020s). The library relied on the immunoSEQ multiplex PCR assay. Held by TCRdb, this immuneACCESS table contains in-frame sequences only and omits some clones. Under half of the omission traces to an unresolved V gene where checked; the cause of the rest is unknown. Counted in this sample were 150,000 to 200,000 clones; over 85% of them appeared once. In total, the top ten clones hold around 12% of the sample. The CDR3 holds 13 amino acids from the cysteine to the phenylalanine. The retained sequence is limited to the CDR3, 39 bases, with the frame set at the first base. Trimming takes 6 bases from V and 7 bases from J, and the germline ends sit 16 bases apart. CDR1 SNHLY and CDR2 FYNNEI were looked up in the germline V gene. For this clone: There is no known antigen for this receptor. Base-call qualities are not available, and no considerably larger clone is one nucleotide away.

The sequencing input was blood. This chain is built from TRBV2 and TRBJ2-7; the D gene is unclear. This receptor was taken from a man aged 25 to 40 in good health. The CDR3 sequence is CASRPSPTGEQYF. Read as DNA, the sequence is TGTGCCAGCAGGCCTTCGCCTACTGGTGAGCAGTACTTC.